This TCR beta chain emerged from a study of T cells in localized non-small cell lung cancer. Generated by immunoSEQ multiplex PCR, the TCRdb table keeps only in-frame clones and is missing some. The sample has fewer than 35,000 clones, around 73% seen once. This CDR3 has 14 amino acids. V lost 4 bases, J lost 6 bases, and 7 bases stayed unmatched. The germline CDR1 and CDR2 sequences are SGHDT and YYEEEE. The clonotype was recovered from a male donor aged 60 or over with stage II squamous cell lung carcinoma. The rearrangement uses TRBV5-6 and TRBJ2-5, with TRBD1 matching 9 bases. The starting material was peripheral blood, obtained before any cancer treatment. This chain's CDR3 is CASSARQGEKTQYF. CDR3 coding DNA: TGTGCCAGCAGCGCACGACAGGGGGAAAAGACCCAGTACTTC. Using reference TRBV5-6 and TRBJ2-5 for the parts outside the CDR3, the full variable domain is DAGVTQSPTHLIKTRGQQVTLRCSPKSGHDTVSWYQQALGQGPQFIFQYYEEEERQRGNFPDRFSGHQFPNYSSELNVNALLLGDSALYLCASSARQGEKTQYFGPGTRLLVL.